This entry lists 6 T cell receptor beta chains sequenced from one sample in a study of response to subunit inactivated influenza vaccine. TCRdb reanalysed the RT-PCR reads using MiXCR and keeps one entry per CDR3 protein. The data show 500,000 to 600,000 distinct CDR3 sequences, 10% to 15% seen once. Sequenced here: PBMCs from blood, sampled 40 to 50 days after vaccination. The receptors were gathered from a man aged 45-65 years who received an inactivated influenza vaccine.

The chain employs TRBV7-6 and TRBJ2-1; TRBD2 matches at 13 bases. Losses at the gene ends were 4 bases for V and 6 bases for J; bases not matched to a gene: 3. The CDR3 has 15 amino acids. Germline V gives CDR1 SGHVS, CDR2 FNYEAQ. The CDR3 here is CASSYGLAGANEQFF. CDR3 nucleotide sequence: TGTGCCAGCAGCTACGGACTAGCGGGGGCCAATGAGCAGTTCTTC. Full variable domain (missing parts from reference TRBV7-6 and TRBJ2-1): GAGVSQSPRYKVTKRGQDVALRCDPISGHVSLYWYRQALGQGPEFLTYFNYEAQQDKSGLPNDRFSAERPEGSISTLTIQRTEQRDSAMYRCASSYGLAGANEQFFGPGTRLTVL.

J is TRBJ2-7 and V is TRBV29-1; D not resolved. Trimming removed 7 bases from V and 2 bases from J, with 12 bases in between. The CDR3 contains 12 residues. The V gene's germline CDR1 is SQVTM and CDR2 ANQGSEA. CDR3 DNA: TGCAGCGCCGTGCTTGGGACCTACGAGCAGTACTTC. Translating gives CSAVLGTYEQYF.

This clonotype was detected many times. V is TRBV5-1 and J is TRBJ2-1, with 13 nucleotides matching TRBD2. The CDR3 is 16 residues long. V lost 2 bases, J lost 5 bases, and 4 bases stayed unmatched. Germline CDR1 reads SGHRS; CDR2 reads YFSETQ. CDR3 in DNA: TGCGCCAGCAGCTTAACTAGCGGGGGGGCCCACAATGAGCAGTTCTTC. Amino acids: CASSLTSGGAHNEQFF.

The chain is built from TRBV20-1 and TRBJ2-1, with TRBD2 identical over 10 bases. Germline assignment: CDR1 DFQATT and CDR2 SNEGSKA (reference sequence). The CDR3 is 15 amino acids. V shed 0 bases and J 6 bases; nucleotides not matched to a gene: 5. The DNA for the CDR3 is TGCAGTGCTAGAGACTCCACTAGCGGGATCAATGAGCAGTTCTTC. Translation: CSARDSTSGINEQFF.

This clonotype was seen more than once but under ten times. The chain employs TRBV6-2 or TRBV6-3 and TRBJ1-5; D is ambiguous. The germline CDR1 and CDR2 sequences are MNHEY and SVGEGT. This CDR3 has 17 amino acids. V lost 0 bases and J 4 bases, leaving 16 bases between the germline ends. The CDR3 region is CASSYSTGSLTNQPQHF. CDR3 sequence (DNA): TGTGCCAGCAGTTACTCCACGGGGAGCTTGACGAATCAGCCCCAGCATTTT.

This clonotype was observed many times. The rearrangement links TRBV10-3 to TRBJ2-7; 9 nucleotides agree with TRBD2. V lost 3 bases to trimming and J lost 3 bases; unmatched junction nucleotides: 6. The germline V gene encodes CDR1 ENHRY and CDR2 SYGVKD. The CDR3 has 15 amino acids. CDR3 sequence (DNA): TGTGCCATCAGTGAAAGGGTTAGCGGGAGCTACGAGCAGTACTTC. This codes for CAISERVSGSYEQYF.